A selection of T cell receptor beta chains follows, all from one sample in a study of early T cells in non-severe SARS-CoV-2 infection. MiXCR, applied by TCRdb to the 5' RACE reads, yields one record per CDR3 protein. There are tens of thousands of distinct CDR3 sequences in the sample; over 3.5% occur only once, and roughly 10% lies in the top ten. The sequenced sample consisted of whole blood. The receptors derive from an adult who was a healthcare worker with PCR-confirmed SARS-CoV-2 infection or an uninfected control (not recorded which). Each CDR3 is given with its conserved first and last residue. Each record gives: V gene, D gene, J gene, clone size, CDR3 protein, CDR3 DNA. The D gene is left open where the match is weak. The size entry is marked missing in some rows and otherwise reads once, few, many or a size class.

TRBV20-1,NA,TRBJ1-1,many,CSASQGTEAFF,TGCAGTGCTTCGCAAGGGACAGAAGCTTTCTTT
TRBV3-1,NA,TRBJ2-6,many,CASSSDVGNGANVLTF,TGTGCCAGCAGCTCCGACGTAGGAAATGGGGCCAACGTCCTGACTTTC
TRBV18,NA,TRBJ1-5,many,CASSPGVSNQPQHF,TGTGCCAGCTCACCAGGGGTTAGCAATCAGCCCCAGCATTTT
TRBV12-3/TRBV12-4,NA,TRBJ1-1,few,CASSPKDQSTEAFF,TGTGCCAGCAGCCCGAAGGACCAGAGCACTGAAGCTTTCTTT
TRBV7-2,NA,TRBJ1-2,few,CASSPPPWSELWNGYTF,TGTGCCAGCAGCCCGCCCCCGTGGAGCGAACTATGGAATGGCTACACCTTC
TRBV29-1,NA,TRBJ1-2,NA,CSVGGYTF,TGCAGCGTTGGTGGCTACACCTTC
TRBV4-2,NA,TRBJ1-6,many,CASSQTLHPLSPLHF,TGTGCCAGCAGCCAAACCCTCCACCCGCTTTCACCCCTCCACTTT
TRBV28,NA,TRBJ2-1,NA,CASQSGVYEQFF,TGTGCCAGCCAATCTGGGGTCTATGAGCAGTTCTTC
TRBV6-2/TRBV6-3,NA,TRBJ2-3,many,CASSWRGGTDTQYF,TGTGCCAGCAGTTGGAGAGGGGGGACAGATACGCAGTATTTT
TRBV24-1,TRBD2,TRBJ2-1,many,CATSDPGVAGGRDEQFF,TGTGCCACCAGTGACCCGGGGGTGGCGGGAGGACGGGATGAGCAGTTCTTC
TRBV12-3/TRBV12-4,TRBD2,TRBJ2-1,many,CASTPGLAGNEQFF,TGTGCCAGCACCCCTGGACTAGCGGGGAATGAGCAGTTCTTC
TRBV7-9,NA,TRBJ1-1,NA,CASSPEIAEAFF,TGTGCCAGCAGCCCGGAGATAGCTGAAGCTTTCTTT
TRBV28,NA,TRBJ2-1,many,CASSLVGSYNEQFF,TGTGCCAGCAGTTTAGTGGGCTCCTACAATGAGCAGTTCTTC
TRBV6-1,NA,TRBJ2-3,NA,CASSRGPTADTQYF,TGTGCCAGCAGCCGGGGGCCAACGGCAGATACGCAGTATTTT
TRBV29-1,NA,TRBJ2-1,many,CSVRGGEQFF,TGCAGCGTCCGAGGTGGTGAGCAGTTCTTC
TRBV29-1,NA,TRBJ1-2,many,CSIGALSTGSGYTF,TGCAGCATCGGTGCATTGAGTACGGGATCCGGCTACACCTTC
TRBV10-3,NA,TRBJ2-3,NA,CAIGGAGSTDTQYF,TGTGCCATCGGGGGCGCAGGGAGTACAGATACGCAGTATTTT
TRBV6-5,NA,TRBJ1-6,many,CASSRSSDGLNSPLHF,TGTGCCAGCAGCCGATCTTCTGATGGGCTTAATTCACCCCTCCACTTT
TRBV10-3,TRBD1,TRBJ2-7,many,CAISERQGQTYEQYF,TGTGCCATCAGTGAGCGACAGGGCCAAACCTACGAGCAGTACTTC
TRBV30,TRBD1,TRBJ1-6,NA,CAWTGQENSPLHF,TGTGCCTGGACGGGACAGGAAAATTCACCCCTCCACTTT
TRBV12-3/TRBV12-4,TRBD1,TRBJ1-2,many,CASSSGTGDNYGYTF,TGTGCCAGCAGTTCCGGGACAGGCGATAACTATGGCTACACCTTC
TRBV9,TRBD2,TRBJ2-5,NA,CASSVCLAGGRAGETQYF,TGTGCCAGCAGCGTATGTCTGGCGGGAGGGCGTGCGGGAGAGACCCAGTACTTC
TRBV24-1,NA,TRBJ2-4,many,CATSDFNIQYF,TGTGCCACCAGTGATTTCAACATTCAGTACTTC
TRBV6-2/TRBV6-3,NA,TRBJ2-1,many,CASTRLGAEQFF,TGTGCCAGCACCCGGCTGGGCGCTGAGCAGTTCTTC
TRBV7-2,TRBD1,TRBJ2-6,few,CASSPVGQGSGANVLTF,TGTGCCAGCAGTCCGGTGGGACAGGGTTCTGGGGCCAACGTCCTGACTTTC
TRBV9,NA,TRBJ2-2,many,CASSVVGGATGELFF,TGTGCCAGCAGCGTAGTAGGTGGGGCGACCGGGGAGCTGTTTTTT
TRBV5-1,NA,TRBJ2-1,few,CASSGLQGGEQFF,TGCGCCAGCAGCGGCCTGCAGGGAGGTGAGCAGTTCTTC
TRBV18,TRBD1,TRBJ1-2,many,CASSGQGAHGYTF,TGTGCCAGCTCAGGACAGGGGGCTCATGGCTACACCTTC
TRBV7-2,NA,TRBJ2-3,few,CASSLKGRGSTDTQYF,TGTGCCAGCAGCTTAAAGGGACGGGGGAGCACAGATACGCAGTATTTT
TRBV4-3,TRBD2,TRBJ2-7,many,CASSQGTSGSSYEQYF,TGCGCCAGCAGCCAAGGTACTAGCGGGAGCTCCTACGAGCAGTACTTC
TRBV7-2,TRBD1,TRBJ2-7,many,CASSQGTASYEQYF,TGTGCCAGCAGCCAGGGGACAGCCAGCTACGAGCAGTACTTC